This record covers a single T cell receptor (beta chain). Repertoires were generated with immunoSEQ multiplex PCR, while TCRdb's copy carries only in-frame clones and drops some. There are around 100,000 clones in the sample; 89% occur only once, and 0.16% lies in the top ten. The source of the sample is a study of OX40 agonist ivuxolimab in advanced cancers. Germline assignment: CDR1 MNHNY and CDR2 SVGAGI (reference sequence). The CDR3 covers 15 residues. Trimming took 7 bases from V and 2 from J, leaving 12 bases between them. The sequencing here drew on CD4+ or CD8+ T cells sorted from blood, taken in a trial of the OX40 agonist ivuxolimab. The sequence derives from an adult with an advanced solid tumor such as melanoma, head and neck, liver or kidney cancer. The rearrangement uses TRBV6-6 and TRBJ2-6; D is unresolved. The CDR3 DNA sequence: TGTGCCAGCAACTTCCGGGCGACTGGGGCCAACGTCCTGACTTTC. Translation: CASNFRATGANVLTF.